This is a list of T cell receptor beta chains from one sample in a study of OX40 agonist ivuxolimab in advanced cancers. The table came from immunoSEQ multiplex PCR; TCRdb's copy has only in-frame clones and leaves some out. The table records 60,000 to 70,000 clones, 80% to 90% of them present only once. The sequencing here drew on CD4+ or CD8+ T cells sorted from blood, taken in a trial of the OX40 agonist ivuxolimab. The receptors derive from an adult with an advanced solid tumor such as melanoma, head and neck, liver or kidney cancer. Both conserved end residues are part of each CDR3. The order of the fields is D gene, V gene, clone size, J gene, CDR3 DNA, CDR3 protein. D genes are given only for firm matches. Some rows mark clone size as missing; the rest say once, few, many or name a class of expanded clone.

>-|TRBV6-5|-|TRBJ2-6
TGTGCCAGCAGGCTCCCTGGGGCCAACGTCCTGACTTTC
CASRLPGANVLTF
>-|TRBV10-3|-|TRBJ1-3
TGTGCCATCAGTGAGTCTGCGAGCGGAAACACCATATATTTT
CAISESASGNTIYF
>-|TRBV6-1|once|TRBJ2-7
TGTGCCAGCAGTGAAAGTCTCGAGCAGTACTTC
CASSESLEQYF
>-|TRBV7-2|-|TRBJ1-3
TGTGCCAGCAGCCCACACCAAAACACCATATATTTT
CASSPHQNTIYF
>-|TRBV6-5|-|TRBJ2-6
TGTGCCAGCAGGGACCCAGCCGGGGCCAACGTCCTGACTTTC
CASRDPAGANVLTF
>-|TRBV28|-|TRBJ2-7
TGTGCCAGCATGGGGTTGTCCTACGAGCAGTACTTC
CASMGLSYEQYF
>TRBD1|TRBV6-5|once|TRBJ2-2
TGTGCCAGCAGTCGACAGGGGGTAGGCACCGGGGAGCTGTTTTTT
CASSRQGVGTGELFF
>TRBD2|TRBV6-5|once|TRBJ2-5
TGTGCCAGCAGTGCAGCGGGAGGAGTCGAGACCCAGTACTTC
CASSAAGGVETQYF
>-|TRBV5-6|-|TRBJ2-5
TGTGCCAGCAGCTTTCAGGGGTCCCAAGAGACCCAGTACTTC
CASSFQGSQETQYF
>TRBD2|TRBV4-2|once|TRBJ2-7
TGTGCCAGCAGCCAGACTAGCGGGAGCCCCTACGAGCAGTACTTC
CASSQTSGSPYEQYF
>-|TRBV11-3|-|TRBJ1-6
TGTGCCAGCAGCGGCCCCGTCGAGAATTCACCCCTCCACTTT
CASSGPVENSPLHF
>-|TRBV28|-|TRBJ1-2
TGTGCCAGCAGTTTGCCCCCCGGGAACTATGGCTACACCTTC
CASSLPPGNYGYTF
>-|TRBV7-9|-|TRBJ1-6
TGTGCCAGCAGCTTGGGGGGATCACCCCTCCACTTT
CASSLGGSPLHF
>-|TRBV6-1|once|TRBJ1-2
TGTGCCAGCAGGGGGGCGGCCGCGGCTGACTATGGCTACACCTTC
CASRGAAAADYGYTF
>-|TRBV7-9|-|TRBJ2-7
TGTGCCAGCAGCTCCCCCTACGAGCAGTACTTC
CASSSPYEQYF
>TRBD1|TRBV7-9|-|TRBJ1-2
TGTGCCAGCAGCCAAGGGAATGCAGGGGGCGGCTATGGCTACACCTTC
CASSQGNAGGGYGYTF
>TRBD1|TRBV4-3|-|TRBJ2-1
TGCGCCAGCAGCCTCAGAAACGGGACAGGTTACAATGAGCAGTTCTTC
CASSLRNGTGYNEQFF
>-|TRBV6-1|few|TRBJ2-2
TGTGCCAGCAGTGAACAAGGTCCTGGCGGGGAGCTGTTTTTT
CASSEQGPGGELFF
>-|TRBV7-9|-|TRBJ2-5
TGTGCCAGCAGCTTAAGGGAGGGGGCGCGCGGAGAGACCCAGTACTTC
CASSLREGARGETQYF
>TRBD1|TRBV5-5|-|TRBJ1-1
TGTGCCAGCAGCTGGGGGATGGACAGGGTAAACACTGAAGCTTTCTTT
CASSWGMDRVNTEAFF
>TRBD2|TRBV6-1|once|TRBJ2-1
TGTGCCAGCATCTCCGGGACTAGCTACAATGAGCAGTTCTTC
CASISGTSYNEQFF
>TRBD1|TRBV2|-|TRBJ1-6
TGTGCCAGCAGCCCCACCAGGGGGACAGGGGCCCAAGATAATTCACCCCTCCACTTT
CASSPTRGTGAQDNSPLHF
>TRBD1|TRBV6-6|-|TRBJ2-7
TGTGCCAGCAGCCCCTCGGGACAGGGCCACGAGCAGTACTTC
CASSPSGQGHEQYF
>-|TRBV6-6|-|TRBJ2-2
TGTGCCAGCAGTTACCTGGACTTCGGGGAGCTGTTTTTT
CASSYLDFGELFF
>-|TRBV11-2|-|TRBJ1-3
TGTGCCAGCAGCCCTAACCCTACAGGTGGAAACACCATATATTTT
CASSPNPTGGNTIYF
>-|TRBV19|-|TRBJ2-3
TGTGCCAGTGACCCATTAGGGGGACGGCAGGGGACAGATACGCAGTATTTT
CASDPLGGRQGTDTQYF
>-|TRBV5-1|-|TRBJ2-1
TGCGCCAGCGGGCTTTGGGGGGACTCCTACAATGAGCAGTTCTTC
CASGLWGDSYNEQFF
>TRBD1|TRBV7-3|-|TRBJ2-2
TGTGCCAGCAGCCGCGCGACAGGGATAGGAACCGGGGAGCTGTTTTTT
CASSRATGIGTGELFF
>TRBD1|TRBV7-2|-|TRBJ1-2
TGTGCCAGCAGCTTAGGGGCACAGGGGCCCTATGGCTACACCTTC
CASSLGAQGPYGYTF
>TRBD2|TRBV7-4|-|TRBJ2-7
TGTGCCAGCAGCCCCACGTACCTAGCGGGGGGCCCGTACGAGCAGTACTTC
CASSPTYLAGGPYEQYF
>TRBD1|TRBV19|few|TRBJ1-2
TGTGCCAGTAGCGCGGACAGGTTGAACTATGGCTACACCTTC
CASSADRLNYGYTF
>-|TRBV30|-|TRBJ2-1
TGTGCCTGGAGTCTAAGGGGGGGTAGGGTGAATGAGCAGTTCTTC
CAWSLRGGRVNEQFF
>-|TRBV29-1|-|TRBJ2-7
TGCAGCGTTGTGGCGGAAACCTACGAGCAGTACTTC
CSVVAETYEQYF
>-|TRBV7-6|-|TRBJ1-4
TGTGCCAGCAGCTTTGGGGGGCGGAACGAAAAACTGTTTTTT
CASSFGGRNEKLFF
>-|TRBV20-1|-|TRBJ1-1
TGCAGTGCTATGGCCGGGGCTGAAGCTTTCTTT
CSAMAGAEAFF
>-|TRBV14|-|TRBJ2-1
TGTGCCAGCAGCCAAGAAGGGGACGGGAATGAGCAGTTCTTC
CASSQEGDGNEQFF
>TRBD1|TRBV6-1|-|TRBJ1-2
TGTGCCAGCAGTCCCTCGGACAGGGTTTATGGCTACACCTTC
CASSPSDRVYGYTF
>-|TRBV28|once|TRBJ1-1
TGTGCCAGCAGTTTGTGGGGGAACACTGAAGCTTTCTTT
CASSLWGNTEAFF
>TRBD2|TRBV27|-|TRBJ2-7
TGTGCCAGCAGTTTCCGTGGCGGCGGGAGTAGGTACGAGCAGTACTTC
CASSFRGGGSRYEQYF
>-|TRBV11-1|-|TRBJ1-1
TGTGCCAGCAGCCCCCAACGAGATGAGGTGGACACTGAAGCTTTCTTT
CASSPQRDEVDTEAFF
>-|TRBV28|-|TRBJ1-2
TGTGCCAGCAGTTTAAACGGCTACACCTTC
CASSLNGYTF
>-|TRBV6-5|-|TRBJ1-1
TGTGCCAGCAGAACCCCCGATAGGGTGAACACTGAAGCTTTCTTT
CASRTPDRVNTEAFF
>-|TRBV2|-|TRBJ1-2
TGTGCCAGCAGTGCCCACACCGGGGGGCAAGGTGGCTACACCTTC
CASSAHTGGQGGYTF
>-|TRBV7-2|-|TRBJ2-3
TGTGCCAGCAGCTTCGTCGCCGGGACACTCACAGATACGCAGTATTTT
CASSFVAGTLTDTQYF
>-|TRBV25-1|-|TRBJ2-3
TGTGCCAGCAGTGATTCATCGGGGGAGGCAGATACGCAGTATTTT
CASSDSSGEADTQYF
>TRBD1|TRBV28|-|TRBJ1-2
TGTGCCAGCAGTTTCCCCCAGAGGGACAGGGATTCAAACTATGGCTACACCTTC
CASSFPQRDRDSNYGYTF
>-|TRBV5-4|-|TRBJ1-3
TGTGCCAGCAGCACCGGCATGGCCCGGGGAGGAAGTGGAAACACCATATATTTT
CASSTGMARGGSGNTIYF
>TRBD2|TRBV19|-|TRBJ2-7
TGTGCCAGTAGTATAGGAGTAACTAGCGGGAGATACGAGCAGTACTTC
CASSIGVTSGRYEQYF
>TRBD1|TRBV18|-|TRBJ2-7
TGTGCCAGCTCACCCGGACAGGGGGCCTACGAGCAGTACTTC
CASSPGQGAYEQYF